The next 6 T cell receptor beta chains were all read from a single sample in a study of OX40 agonist ivuxolimab in advanced cancers. Here immunoSEQ multiplex PCR was the method, and the copy in TCRdb shows in-frame clones only, minus some. This table holds 70,000 to 95,000 clones, roughly 90% found once. The sample consisted of CD4+ or CD8+ T cells sorted from blood, taken in a trial of the OX40 agonist ivuxolimab. The receptors here all came from an adult with an advanced solid tumor such as melanoma, head and neck, liver or kidney cancer.

This clone was observed once. The chain has TRBV28 and TRBJ2-7; 10 positions agree with TRBD1. CDR1 and CDR2 from the germline V gene are MDHEN and SYDVKM. There are 16 residues in the CDR3. Trimming took 3 bases from V and 3 from J; bases not matched to a gene: 8. The CDR3 loop reads CASSFHGQGVLYEQYF. The CDR3, as DNA: TGTGCCAGCAGTTTTCACGGACAGGGGGTTCTCTACGAGCAGTACTTC.

The chain recombines TRBV12-5 with TRBJ2-5; possible D gene TRBD2, 6 bases. Deletions cut 4 bases from V and 5 bases from J, with 23 bases between. This CDR3 contains 17 residues. The germline V gene encodes CDR1 LGHNT and CDR2 FRNRAP. The CDR3 coding sequence is TGTGCTAGTGGTTCCCGCGGGATAGGACATATTGTTGAGACCCAGTACTTC. This encodes CASGSRGIGHIVETQYF. Complete variable domain (other parts from reference TRBV12-5 and TRBJ2-5): DARVTQTPRHKVTEMGQEVTMRCQPILGHNTVFWYRQTMMQGLELLAYFRNRAPLDDSGMPKDRFSAEMPDATLATLKIQPSEPRDSAVYFCASGSRGIGHIVETQYFGPGTRLLVL.

The J gene is TRBJ2-3, the V gene TRBV7-3; 12 bases agree with TRBD2. The junction had 3 bases not matched to a gene; V was cut back by 4 bases and J by 4 bases. Germline-derived CDR1 and CDR2 are SGHTA and FQGTGA. The CDR3 loop spans 15 amino acids. The CDR3 protein is CASSSSGRGPDTQYF. The CDR3 bases are TGTGCCAGCAGCTCTAGCGGGAGGGGCCCAGATACGCAGTATTTT.

This clone showed up just once. This rearrangement joins TRBV19 to TRBJ2-7, with D uncertain. The CDR3 consists of 15 residues. The V gene lost 6 bases and the J gene lost 1 base, with 16 bases spanning the gap. Germline V gives CDR1 LNHDA, CDR2 SQIVND (reference sequence). The CDR3 loop is CASSADGSLSYEQYF. The CDR3, as DNA: TGTGCCAGTAGCGCGGACGGGTCCCTTTCCTACGAGCAGTACTTC. The whole variable domain, filled in from reference TRBV19 and TRBJ2-7, reads DGGITQSPKYLFRKEGQNVTLSCEQNLNHDAMYWYRQDPGQGLRLIYYSQIVNDFQKGDIAEGYSVSREKKESFPLTVTSAQKNPTAFYLCASSADGSLSYEQYFGPGTRLTVT.

This sequence joins TRBV18 and TRBJ1-4; the D is unclear. The CDR3 is 14 amino acids. Germline V CDR1 and CDR2: KGHSH, LQKENI. V lost 3 bases and J 8 bases, leaving 13 bases between the germline ends. The CDR3 sequence: CASSPRTLGEKLFF. CDR3 DNA sequence: TGTGCCAGCTCACCCCGAACGCTTGGCGAAAAACTGTTTTTT.

The chain carries TRBV11-2 and TRBJ1-1; a weak D match, TRBD1 (5 bases). V gave up 5 bases and J gave up 10 bases, with 14 bases separating them. The germline gives CDR1 SGHAT, CDR2 FQNNGV. The CDR3 loop spans 12 amino acids. CDR3 residues: CASSPRRGGAFF. CDR3 sequence (DNA): TGTGCCAGCAGCCCGAGACGGGGGGGAGCTTTCTTT.